The 17 T cell receptor beta chains reported below all come from one sample, sequenced in a study of OX40 agonist ivuxolimab in advanced cancers. TCRdb's table, derived via immunoSEQ multiplex PCR, lists solely in-frame clones and lacks some. The sample includes tens of thousands of clones, about 90% of them seen just once. Specimen: CD4+ or CD8+ T cells sorted from blood, collected in a trial of the OX40 agonist ivuxolimab. All receptors come from an adult with an advanced solid tumor such as melanoma, head and neck, liver or kidney cancer.

The V gene is TRBV27, the J gene TRBJ2-2; no clear D gene. Trimming stripped 6 bases from V and 6 bases from J, with 14 bases between. This CDR3 spans 14 amino acids. The germline V gene has CDR1 MNHEY and CDR2 SMNVEV (reference sequence). CDR3 in amino acids: CASRRASIPGELFF. The CDR3 DNA is TGTGCCAGCAGAAGGGCAAGTATCCCCGGGGAGCTGTTTTTT.

The chain carries TRBV13 and TRBJ2-7; D remains unclear. V was shortened by 5 bases and J by 4 bases, with 9 bases between the two germline ends. This CDR3 comprises 12 residues. Germline-derived CDR1 and CDR2 are PRHDT and FYEKMQ (reference sequence). The DNA for the CDR3 is TGTGCCAGCAGCCCATACTTATACGAGCAGTACTTC. Amino acids: CASSPYLYEQYF.

V and J are TRBV5-6 and TRBJ1-4; D call uncertain. Germline CDR1 and CDR2: SGHDT and YYEEEE. The V end was cut by 0 bases, the J end by 13 bases, with 16 bases between. The CDR3 is made up of 14 amino acids. CDR3 nucleotides: TGTGCCAGCAGCTTGGAGAGGAGGTCTGTTACACTGTTTTTT. This codes for CASSLERRSVTLFF.

The gene calls are TRBV30 and TRBJ2-3, with D perhaps matching TRBD2 (5 bases). Trimming shortened V by 0 bases and J by 1 base, and 14 bases separated the two germline ends. This CDR3 comprises 16 residues. Germline V gene lookup returns CDR1 GTSNPN and CDR2 SVGIG (reference sequence). CDR3 protein: CAWSVLGFLGTDTQYF. The CDR3 DNA reads TGTGCCTGGAGTGTACTAGGATTCCTCGGCACAGATACGCAGTATTTT.

The chain links TRBV5-4 to TRBJ1-1; D possibly corresponds to TRBD1 (5 bases). The V gene's germline CDR1 is SGHNT and CDR2 YYREEE (reference sequence). This CDR3 is built from 16 residues. The V and J ends lost 4 bases and 5 bases respectively, with 21 bases between them. The CDR3 DNA sequence: TGTGCCAGCAGCCAAGGTCCCAGCAGGGCGGAGACTGAAGCTTTCTTT. Translating gives CASSQGPSRAETEAFF.

Regarding this clone: One end of the junction does not line up with germline, which may come from a read error. The CDR3 region is CASSLKQGRETQYF. CDR3 sequence (DNA): TGTGCTAGCAGCCTTAAACAGGGGCGAGAGACCCAGTACTTC. The rearrangement uses TRBV7-7 and TRBJ2-5; 7 bases fit TRBD1. The CDR3 is 14 amino acids. Germline CDR1 reads SSHAT; CDR2 reads FNYEAQ (reference sequence).

On this clone: This sample includes further DNA sequences coding for the same CDR3. V usage is TRBV5-1 and J usage is TRBJ2-6; D gene ambiguous. Germline V lookup: CDR1 SGHRS, CDR2 YFSETQ. V lost 0 bases and J lost 1, with 5 bases in between. The CDR3 contains 15 residues. CDR3 loop: CASSLDTSGANVLTF. DNA for the CDR3: TGCGCCAGCAGCTTGGACACATCTGGGGCCAACGTCCTGACTTTC.

This chain links TRBV5-1 with TRBJ1-2; maybe TRBD1 (5 bases). V was trimmed by 0 bases and J by 4 bases, leaving 13 bases between them. Germline lookup yields CDR1 SGHRS and CDR2 YFSETQ. This CDR3 contains 15 residues. The CDR3 is CASSLDLSQGYGYTF. The CDR3 DNA follows: TGCGCCAGCAGCTTGGATTTGAGCCAGGGCTATGGCTACACCTTC.

V gene TRBV5-1 combines with J gene TRBJ1-1, with D maybe TRBD1 (5 bases). The CDR3 has 14 residues. Trimming took off 3 bases at V and 3 bases at J, with 12 bases between the two ends. Germline V gene data show CDR1 as SGHRS and CDR2 as YFSETQ. CDR3 coding DNA: TGCGCCAGCAGCTCGGGACTGGTGGACACTGAAGCTTTCTTT. Its protein is CASSSGLVDTEAFF.

The table lists this clone with a count of one. This rearrangement joins TRBV19 to TRBJ2-2; D uncertain. This CDR3 has 12 amino acids. V lost 10 bases, J lost 6 bases, and 12 bases lay in between. The germline CDR1 and CDR2 sequences are LNHDA and SQIVND (reference sequence). Here the CDR3 DNA reads TGTGCCACTTCGCAAGGGTCCGGGGAGCTGTTTTTT. Protein sequence: CATSQGSGELFF.

This chain links TRBV7-9 with TRBJ2-1; 9 bases are a match to TRBD2. The CDR3 is 15 amino acids. J was trimmed by 6 bases and V by 5 bases; bases with no gene match: 8. Looked up from germline, CDR1 is SEHNR and CDR2 is FQNEAQ (reference sequence). In nucleotides, the CDR3 is TGTGCCAGCAGCGACAGCGGGAGGTGGGGCAATGAGCAGTTCTTC. Translated, it gives CASSDSGRWGNEQFF.

The chain uses TRBV2 and TRBJ1-2, with D perhaps matching TRBD1 (5 bases). The CDR3 has 14 amino acids. Germline CDR1 and CDR2: SNHLY and FYNNEI. The V and J ends lost 2 bases and 10 bases respectively, with 17 bases between them. The CDR3 spells CASSESFGATVYTF. The CDR3 region has the DNA TGTGCCAGCAGTGAAAGCTTTGGGGCGACGGTCTACACCTTC.

V gene TRBV19 combines with J gene TRBJ2-2; D may be TRBD1 (5 bases). Looked up from germline, CDR1 is LNHDA and CDR2 is SQIVND (reference sequence). CDR3 length equals 17 residues. Between the trimmed V and J ends, which lost 6 bases and 0 bases, there was a span of 17 bases. The CDR3 nucleotides are TGTGCCAGTAGCCCTGCGGCCGGACACCCGAACACCGGGGAGCTGTTTTTT. Its translation: CASSPAAGHPNTGELFF.

This clone was recorded only once. The chain has TRBV9 and TRBJ2-7, with D possibly matching TRBD2 (7 bases). Germline V gene data show CDR1 as SGDLS and CDR2 as YYNGEE. CDR3 size: 17 residues. V was trimmed by 3 bases and J by 0 bases, leaving 19 bases between them. CDR3 protein: CASSAGRGAGSSYEQYF. As DNA, the CDR3 is TGTGCCAGCAGCGCGGGACGGGGGGCAGGGAGCTCCTACGAGCAGTACTTC.

The chain joins TRBV2 to TRBJ2-2; the match to TRBD2 covers 8 bases. With V trimmed by 7 bases and J by 4 bases, 8 bases remained unmatched. The CDR3 covers 15 residues. Germline assignment: CDR1 SNHLY and CDR2 FYNNEI. In nucleotides, the CDR3 is TGTGCCAGCAAGGTTACTAGCGGCAGCACCGGGGAGCTGTTTTTT. It specifies CASKVTSGSTGELFF. Complete variable domain (other parts from reference TRBV2 and TRBJ2-2): EPEVTQTPSHQVTQMGQEVILRCVPISNHLYFYWYRQILGQKVEFLVSFYNNEISEKSEIFDDQFSVERPDGSNFTLKIRSTKLEDSAMYFCASKVTSGSTGELFFGEGSRLTVL.

V and J are TRBV25-1 and TRBJ1-4; D unclear. Per germline, CDR1 MGHDK and CDR2 SYGVNS. This CDR3 has 13 amino acids. V was cut by 6 bases and J by 0 bases, with 5 bases left in between. CDR3 residues: CASRGTTNEKLFF. The CDR3 DNA follows: TGTGCCAGCAGAGGGACAACTAATGAAAAACTGTTTTTT.

The chain links TRBV9 to TRBJ2-1, with 8 bases aligning to TRBD2. Germline CDR1 SGDLS, CDR2 YYNGEE. CDR3 length: 17 residues. V lost 2 bases to trimming and J lost 8 bases; unmatched junction nucleotides: 15. The CDR3 coding sequence is TGTGCCAGCAGCGTCGGAACTTCGGGGGGGTCCCAGGATGAGCAGTTCTTC. Translation gives CASSVGTSGGSQDEQFF.